This T cell receptor (beta chain) was captured in a study of blood T cell repertoires in COVID-19. In the study overall: The study drew acute and convalescent COVID-19 samples from the United States, Italy and Spain.

Germline CDR1 MNHEY, CDR2 SVGAGI. The CDR3 is 13 amino acids. The germline V and J ends were trimmed by 5 bases and 3 bases, with 10 bases remaining between them. Method: immunoSEQ multiplex PCR; TCRdb's copy keeps in-frame clones and lacks some. Of 50,000 to 70,000 clones in the sample, 80% to 95% are singletons; the top ten hold approximately 2.5%. V gene TRBV6-5 combines with J gene TRBJ1-2; D is unclear. This TCR was sampled from a man aged 60 to 75 with acute or convalescent COVID-19. The sequenced material came from peripheral blood. Written as DNA, the CDR3 is TGTGCCAGCAGTCCGGGAGGGTACTATGGCTACACCTTC. Translating gives CASSPGGYYGYTF.